The clone carrying this T cell receptor (beta chain) was detected once. The data derive from a study of blood T cell repertoires in COVID-19. The CDR3 consists of 13 residues. Germline trimming cut 8 bases from V and 7 bases from J; bases unmatched to any gene: 3. The germline V gene has CDR1 SNHLY and CDR2 FYNNEI. Everyone who took part was roughly 18 to 89 years old, and they came from 20 to 25 US areas. In assigning cohorts, the study relied on participant-reported clinical history. Assay: immunoSEQ multiplex PCR; the TCRdb copy retains only in-frame clones and omits some. The sample records 250,000 to 300,000 clones, approximately 91% being singletons.

The chain has TRBV2 and TRBJ1-6; 9 bases line up with TRBD1. This clonotype originated in a woman in her thirties or forties with acute COVID-19. Sequenced material: PBMCs or T cells enriched from blood (not recorded which). The CDR3 coding sequence is TGTGCCAGCGTGGACAGGGGAAATTCACCCCTCCACTTT. Translated, it gives CASVDRGNSPLHF. Combining the CDR3 with reference TRBV2 and TRBJ1-6 gives the whole variable domain EPEVTQTPSHQVTQMGQEVILRCVPISNHLYFYWYRQILGQKVEFLVSFYNNEISEKSEIFDDQFSVERPDGSNFTLKIRSTKLEDSAMYFCASVDRGNSPLHFGNGTRLTVT.